This TCR beta chain was recorded in a study of blood T cells in healthy people across ages. Study-wide points: Older individuals had lower TCR beta diversity per million T cells (the decline was roughly linear).

With a J-beta primer mix and a sample-barcoded 5' primer, a second PCR ran roughly 6 to 12 cycles. TCRdb called the 5' RACE reads again in MiXCR, with one record for every CDR3 protein. The sample holds over a million distinct CDR3 sequences, 35% to 50% seen once. Trimming at V came to 3 bases and at J to 5 bases, leaving 9 bases not matched to a gene. Germline V gene sequence: CDR1 DFQATT, CDR2 SNEGSKA (reference sequence). This CDR3 has 16 residues. In this sample, this clonotype turned up a few times. The antigen remains undetermined. The sequence was collected from a woman aged 55-70 years in good health. The V gene is TRBV20-1, the J gene TRBJ2-3; TRBD2 matches 12 bases. The sequencing sample was made of blood. CDR3 sequence: CSARGLTSGRGDTQYF. The CDR3 nucleotides are TGCAGTGCTAGGGGGCTGACTAGCGGGAGAGGAGATACGCAGTATTTT.